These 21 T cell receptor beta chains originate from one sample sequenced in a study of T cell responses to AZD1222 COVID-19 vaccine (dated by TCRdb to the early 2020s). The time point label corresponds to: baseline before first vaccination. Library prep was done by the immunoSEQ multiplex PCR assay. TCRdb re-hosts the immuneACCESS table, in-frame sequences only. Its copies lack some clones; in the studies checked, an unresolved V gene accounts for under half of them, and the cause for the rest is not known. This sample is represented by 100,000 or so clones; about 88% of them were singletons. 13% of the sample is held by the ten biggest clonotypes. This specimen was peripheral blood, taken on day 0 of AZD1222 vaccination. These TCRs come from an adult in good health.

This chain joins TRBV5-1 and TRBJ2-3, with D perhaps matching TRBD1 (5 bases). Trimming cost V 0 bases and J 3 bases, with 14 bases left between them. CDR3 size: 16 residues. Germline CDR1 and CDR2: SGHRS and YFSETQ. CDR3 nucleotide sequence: TGCGCCAGCAGCTTGGGATCAGGGCAGGGAACAGATACGCAGTATTTT. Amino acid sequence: CASSLGSGQGTDTQYF.

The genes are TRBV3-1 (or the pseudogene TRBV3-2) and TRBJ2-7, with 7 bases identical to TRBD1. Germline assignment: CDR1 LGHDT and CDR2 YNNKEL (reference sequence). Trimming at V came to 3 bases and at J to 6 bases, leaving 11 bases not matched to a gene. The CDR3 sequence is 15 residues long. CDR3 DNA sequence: TGTGCCAGCAGCCAGTACTACGGGACAGACACCGAGCAGTACTTC. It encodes CASSQYYGTDTEQYF.

The CDR3 reads CASSLDSEAFF. In nucleotides, the CDR3 is TGTGCCAGCTCACTTGACAGTGAAGCTTTCTTT. J is TRBJ1-1 and V is TRBV18; D may be TRBD1 (5 bases). Per germline, CDR1 KGHSH and CDR2 LQKENI. V lost 4 bases to trimming and J lost 7 bases, with 7 bases between them. The CDR3 has 11 residues.

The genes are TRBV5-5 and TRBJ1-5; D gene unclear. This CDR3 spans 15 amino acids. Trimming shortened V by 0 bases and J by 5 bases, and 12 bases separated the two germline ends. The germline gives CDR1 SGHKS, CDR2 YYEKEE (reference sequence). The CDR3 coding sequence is TGTGCCAGCAGCTTGGACATTACTTCTTATCAGCCCCAGCATTTT. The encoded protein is CASSLDITSYQPQHF. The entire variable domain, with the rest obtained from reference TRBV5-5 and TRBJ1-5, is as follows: DAGVTQSPTHLIKTRGQQVTLRCSPISGHKSVSWYQQVLGQGPQFIFQYYEKEERGRGNFPDRFSARQFPNYSSELNVNALLLGDSALYLCASSLDITSYQPQHFGDGTRLSIL.

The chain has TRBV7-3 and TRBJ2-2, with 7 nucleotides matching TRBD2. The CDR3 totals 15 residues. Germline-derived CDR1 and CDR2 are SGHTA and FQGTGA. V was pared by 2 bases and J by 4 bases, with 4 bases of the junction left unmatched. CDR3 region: CASSLVGRGTGELFF. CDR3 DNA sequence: TGTGCCAGCAGCTTAGTAGGGAGGGGCACCGGGGAGCTGTTTTTT.

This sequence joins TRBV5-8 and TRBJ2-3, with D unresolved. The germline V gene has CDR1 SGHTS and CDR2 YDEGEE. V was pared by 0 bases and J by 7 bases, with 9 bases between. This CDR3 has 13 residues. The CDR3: CASSLDDLYTQYF. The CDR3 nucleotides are TGTGCCAGCAGCTTGGATGACCTCTATACGCAGTATTTT.

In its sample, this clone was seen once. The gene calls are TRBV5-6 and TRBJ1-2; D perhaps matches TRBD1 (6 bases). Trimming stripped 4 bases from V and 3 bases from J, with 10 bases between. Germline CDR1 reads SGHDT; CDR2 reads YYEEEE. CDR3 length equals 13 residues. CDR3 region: CASSPGVDYGYTF. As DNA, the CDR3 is TGTGCCAGCAGCCCAGGGGTGGACTATGGCTACACCTTC. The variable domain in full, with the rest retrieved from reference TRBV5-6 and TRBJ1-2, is DAGVTQSPTHLIKTRGQQVTLRCSPKSGHDTVSWYQQALGQGPQFIFQYYEEEERQRGNFPDRFSGHQFPNYSSELNVNALLLGDSALYLCASSPGVDYGYTFGSGTRLTVV.

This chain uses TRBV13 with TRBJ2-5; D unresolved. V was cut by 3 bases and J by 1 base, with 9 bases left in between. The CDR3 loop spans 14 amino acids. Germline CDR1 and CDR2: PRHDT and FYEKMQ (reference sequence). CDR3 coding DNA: TGTGCCAGCAGCTTCGGCACTATCCAAGAGACCCAGTACTTC. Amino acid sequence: CASSFGTIQETQYF.

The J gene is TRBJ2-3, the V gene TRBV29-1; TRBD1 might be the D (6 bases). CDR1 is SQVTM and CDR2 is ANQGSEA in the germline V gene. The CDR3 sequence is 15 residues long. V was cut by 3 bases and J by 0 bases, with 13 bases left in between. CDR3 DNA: TGCAGCGTTGATACCAGGGGTCCCAGCACAGATACGCAGTATTTT. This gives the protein CSVDTRGPSTDTQYF.

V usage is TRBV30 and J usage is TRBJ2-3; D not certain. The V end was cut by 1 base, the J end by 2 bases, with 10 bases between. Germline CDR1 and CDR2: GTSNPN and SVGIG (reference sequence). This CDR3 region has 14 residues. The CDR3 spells CAWSGAPSTDTQYF. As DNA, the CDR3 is TGTGCCTGGAGTGGGGCACCTTCCACAGATACGCAGTATTTT.

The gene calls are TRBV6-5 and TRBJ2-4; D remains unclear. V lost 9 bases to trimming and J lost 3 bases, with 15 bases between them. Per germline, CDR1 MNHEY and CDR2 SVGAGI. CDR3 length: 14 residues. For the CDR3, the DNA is TGTGCCAGTTCCCGGTCGGACGGCAAAAACATTCAGTACTTC. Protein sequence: CASSRSDGKNIQYF.

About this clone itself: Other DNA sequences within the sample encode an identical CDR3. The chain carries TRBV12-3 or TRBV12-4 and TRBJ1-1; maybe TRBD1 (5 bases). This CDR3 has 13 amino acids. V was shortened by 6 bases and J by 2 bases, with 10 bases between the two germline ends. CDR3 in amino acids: CASSLQGNTEAFF. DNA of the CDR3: TGTGCCAGCAGCCTTCAGGGAAACACTGAAGCTTTCTTT.

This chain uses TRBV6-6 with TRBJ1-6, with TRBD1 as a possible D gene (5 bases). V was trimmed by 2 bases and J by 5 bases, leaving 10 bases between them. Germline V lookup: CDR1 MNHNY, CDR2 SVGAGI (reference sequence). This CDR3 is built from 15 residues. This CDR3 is CASSYRPRDNSPLHF. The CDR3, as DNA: TGTGCCAGCAGTTACCGCCCCAGGGATAATTCACCCCTCCACTTT.

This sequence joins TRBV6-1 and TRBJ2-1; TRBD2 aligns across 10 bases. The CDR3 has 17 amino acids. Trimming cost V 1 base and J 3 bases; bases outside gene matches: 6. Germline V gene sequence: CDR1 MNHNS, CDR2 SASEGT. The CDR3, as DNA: TGTGCCAGCAGTGAAGTCTCAGGACTAGCGGTCTACAATGAGCAGTTCTTC. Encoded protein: CASSEVSGLAVYNEQFF.

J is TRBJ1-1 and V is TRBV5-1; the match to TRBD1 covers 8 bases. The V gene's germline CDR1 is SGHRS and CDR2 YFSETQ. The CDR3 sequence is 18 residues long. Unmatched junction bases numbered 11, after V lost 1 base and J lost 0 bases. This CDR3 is CASSLRQGRTDLNTEAFF. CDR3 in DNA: TGCGCCAGCAGCTTGAGACAGGGGCGAACGGATTTGAACACTGAAGCTTTCTTT.

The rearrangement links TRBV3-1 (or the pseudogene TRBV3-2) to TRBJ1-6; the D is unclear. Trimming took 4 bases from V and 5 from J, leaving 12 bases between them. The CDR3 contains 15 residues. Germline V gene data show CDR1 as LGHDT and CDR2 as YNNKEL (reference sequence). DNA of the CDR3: TGTGCCAGCAGCCTTAGGTCGTCTGATAATTCACCCCTCCACTTT. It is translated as CASSLRSSDNSPLHF.

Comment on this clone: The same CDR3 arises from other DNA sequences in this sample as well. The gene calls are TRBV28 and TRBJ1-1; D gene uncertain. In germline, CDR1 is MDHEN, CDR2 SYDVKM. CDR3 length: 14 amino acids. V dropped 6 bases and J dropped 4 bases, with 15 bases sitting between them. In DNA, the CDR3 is TGTGCCAGCAGCTCCATCTTAGGTGTCACTGAAGCTTTCTTT. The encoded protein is CASSSILGVTEAFF.

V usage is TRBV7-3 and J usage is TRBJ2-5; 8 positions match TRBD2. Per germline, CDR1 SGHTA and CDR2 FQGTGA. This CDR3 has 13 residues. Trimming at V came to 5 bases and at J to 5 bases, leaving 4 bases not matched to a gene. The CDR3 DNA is TGTGCCAGCAGCCCCGTAGCGGGGGAGACCCAGTACTTC. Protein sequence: CASSPVAGETQYF.

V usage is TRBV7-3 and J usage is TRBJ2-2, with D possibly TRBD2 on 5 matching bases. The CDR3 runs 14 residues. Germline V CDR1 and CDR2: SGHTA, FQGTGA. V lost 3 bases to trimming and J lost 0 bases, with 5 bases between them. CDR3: CASSFGANTGELFF. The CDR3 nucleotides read TGTGCCAGCAGCTTCGGGGCGAACACCGGGGAGCTGTTTTTT.

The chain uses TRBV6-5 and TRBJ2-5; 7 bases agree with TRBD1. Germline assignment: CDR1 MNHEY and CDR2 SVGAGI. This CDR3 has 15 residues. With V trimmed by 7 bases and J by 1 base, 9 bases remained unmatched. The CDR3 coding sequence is TGTGCCAGCAATTCCTGGACAGGTCCCCAAGAGACCCAGTACTTC. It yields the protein CASNSWTGPQETQYF.

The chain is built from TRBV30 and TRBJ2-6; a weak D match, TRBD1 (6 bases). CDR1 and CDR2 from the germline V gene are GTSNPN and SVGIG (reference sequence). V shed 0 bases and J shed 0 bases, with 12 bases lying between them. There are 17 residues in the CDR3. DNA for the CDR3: TGTGCCTGGAGTGTCGGACAGACCCGCTCTGGGGCCAACGTCCTGACTTTC. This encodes CAWSVGQTRSGANVLTF.